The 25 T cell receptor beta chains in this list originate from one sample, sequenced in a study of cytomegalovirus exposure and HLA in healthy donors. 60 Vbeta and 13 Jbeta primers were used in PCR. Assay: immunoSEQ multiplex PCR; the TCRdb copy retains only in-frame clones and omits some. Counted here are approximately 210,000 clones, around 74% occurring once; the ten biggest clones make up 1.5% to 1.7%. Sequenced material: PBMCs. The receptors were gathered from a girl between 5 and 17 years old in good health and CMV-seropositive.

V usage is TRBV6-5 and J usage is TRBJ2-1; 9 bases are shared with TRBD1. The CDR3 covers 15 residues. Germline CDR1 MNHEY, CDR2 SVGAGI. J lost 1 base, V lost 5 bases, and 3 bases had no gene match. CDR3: CASSPGQGSYNEQFF. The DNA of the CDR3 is TGTGCCAGCAGTCCCGGACAGGGGTCCTACAATGAGCAGTTCTTC.

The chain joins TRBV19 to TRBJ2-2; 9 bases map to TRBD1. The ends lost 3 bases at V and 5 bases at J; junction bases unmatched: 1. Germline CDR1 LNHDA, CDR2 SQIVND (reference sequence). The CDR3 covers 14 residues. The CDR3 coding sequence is TGTGCCAGTAGTATCGACAGGGGGACCGGGGAGCTGTTTTTT. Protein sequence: CASSIDRGTGELFF.

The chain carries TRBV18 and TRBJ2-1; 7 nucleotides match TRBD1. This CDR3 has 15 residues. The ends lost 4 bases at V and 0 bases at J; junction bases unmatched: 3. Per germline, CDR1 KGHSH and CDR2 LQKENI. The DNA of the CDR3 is TGTGCCAGCTCACTACAGGGGTACTCCTACAATGAGCAGTTCTTC. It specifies CASSLQGYSYNEQFF.

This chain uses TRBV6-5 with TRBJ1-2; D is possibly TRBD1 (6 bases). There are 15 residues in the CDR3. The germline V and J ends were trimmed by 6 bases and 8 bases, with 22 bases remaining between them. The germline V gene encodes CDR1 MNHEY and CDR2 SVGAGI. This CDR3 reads CASSRRLGANKGYTF. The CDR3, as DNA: TGTGCCAGCAGCCGCCGTTTGGGGGCCAATAAGGGCTACACCTTC.

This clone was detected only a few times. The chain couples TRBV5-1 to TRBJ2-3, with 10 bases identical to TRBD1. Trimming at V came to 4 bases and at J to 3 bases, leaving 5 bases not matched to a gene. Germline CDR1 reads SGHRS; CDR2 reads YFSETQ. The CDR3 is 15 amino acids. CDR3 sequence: CASSLDRGTTDTQYF. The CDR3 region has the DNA TGCGCCAGCAGCCTGGACAGGGGGACTACAGATACGCAGTATTTT.

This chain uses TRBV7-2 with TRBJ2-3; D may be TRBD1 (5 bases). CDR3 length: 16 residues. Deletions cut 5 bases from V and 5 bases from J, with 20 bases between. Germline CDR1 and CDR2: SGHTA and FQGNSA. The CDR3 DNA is TGTGCCAGCAGCCAGGATGGGTGGGGCCCCGGAGATACGCAGTATTTT. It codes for CASSQDGWGPGDTQYF.

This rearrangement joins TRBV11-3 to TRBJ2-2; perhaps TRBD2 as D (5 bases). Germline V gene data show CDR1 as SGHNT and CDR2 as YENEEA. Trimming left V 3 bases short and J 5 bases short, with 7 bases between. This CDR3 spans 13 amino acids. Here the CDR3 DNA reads TGTGCCAGCAGCTTCCGGGGTACCGGGGAGCTGTTTTTT. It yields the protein CASSFRGTGELFF.

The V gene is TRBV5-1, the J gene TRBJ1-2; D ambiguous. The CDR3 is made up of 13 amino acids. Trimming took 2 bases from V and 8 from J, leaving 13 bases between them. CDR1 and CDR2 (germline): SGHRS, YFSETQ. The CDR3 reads CASSFYDKRGYTF. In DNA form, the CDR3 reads TGCGCCAGCAGCTTTTACGATAAACGGGGCTACACCTTC.

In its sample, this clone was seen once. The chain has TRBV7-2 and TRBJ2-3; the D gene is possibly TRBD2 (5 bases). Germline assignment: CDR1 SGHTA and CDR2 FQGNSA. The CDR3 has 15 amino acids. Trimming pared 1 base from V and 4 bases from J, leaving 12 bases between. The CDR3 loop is CASSLESGVADTQYF. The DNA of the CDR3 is TGTGCCAGCAGCTTAGAGTCCGGGGTGGCAGATACGCAGTATTTT.

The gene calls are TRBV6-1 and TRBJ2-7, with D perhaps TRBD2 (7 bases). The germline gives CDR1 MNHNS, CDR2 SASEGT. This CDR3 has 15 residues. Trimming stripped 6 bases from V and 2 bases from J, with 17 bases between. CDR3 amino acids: CASSEVGGGPYEQYF. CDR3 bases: TGTGCCAGCAGCGAGGTCGGCGGGGGCCCCTACGAGCAGTACTTC.

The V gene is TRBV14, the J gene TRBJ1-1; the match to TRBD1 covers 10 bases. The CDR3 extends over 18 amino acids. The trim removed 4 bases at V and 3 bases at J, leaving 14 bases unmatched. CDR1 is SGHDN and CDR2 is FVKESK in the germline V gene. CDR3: CASSPLKGDRGWDTEAFF. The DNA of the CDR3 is TGTGCCAGCAGCCCCTTAAAGGGGGACAGGGGTTGGGACACTGAAGCTTTCTTT.

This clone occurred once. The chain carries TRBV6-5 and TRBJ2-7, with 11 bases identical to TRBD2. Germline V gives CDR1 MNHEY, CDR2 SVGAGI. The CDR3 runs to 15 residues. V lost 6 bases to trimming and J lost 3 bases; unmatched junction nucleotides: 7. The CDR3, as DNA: TGTGCCAGCAGGAATCCGGGACTAGCGGTCTACGAGCAGTACTTC. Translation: CASRNPGLAVYEQYF.

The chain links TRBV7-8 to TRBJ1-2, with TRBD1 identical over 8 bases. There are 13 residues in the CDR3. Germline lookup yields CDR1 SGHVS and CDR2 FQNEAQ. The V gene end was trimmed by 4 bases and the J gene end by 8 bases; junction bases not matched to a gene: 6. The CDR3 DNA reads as TGTGCCAGCAGCTCGGACAGGGCTCAAGGCTACACCTTC. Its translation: CASSSDRAQGYTF.

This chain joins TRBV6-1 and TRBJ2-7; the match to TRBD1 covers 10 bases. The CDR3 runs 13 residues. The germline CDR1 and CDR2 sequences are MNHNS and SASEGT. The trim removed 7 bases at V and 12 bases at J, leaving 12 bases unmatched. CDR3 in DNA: TGTGCCAGCACTACGGACAGGGGGGATCTTCGGTACTTC. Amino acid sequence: CASTTDRGDLRYF.

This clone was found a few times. The DNA of the CDR3 is TGTGCCAGCAGCTTATTCGGGGGGGCCTACGAGACCCAGTACTTC. Translating gives CASSLFGGAYETQYF. The chain uses TRBV11-3 and TRBJ2-5; 8 bases are a match to TRBD2. V lost 2 bases to trimming and J lost 5 bases; unmatched junction nucleotides: 7. CDR3 length: 15 residues. Looked up from germline, CDR1 is SGHNT and CDR2 is YENEEA.

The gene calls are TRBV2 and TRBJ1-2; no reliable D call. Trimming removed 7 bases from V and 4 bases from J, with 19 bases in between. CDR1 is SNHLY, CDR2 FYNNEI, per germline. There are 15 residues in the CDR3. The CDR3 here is CASTDLGGWGYGYTF. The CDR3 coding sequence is TGTGCCAGCACAGATCTAGGCGGGTGGGGCTATGGCTACACCTTC.

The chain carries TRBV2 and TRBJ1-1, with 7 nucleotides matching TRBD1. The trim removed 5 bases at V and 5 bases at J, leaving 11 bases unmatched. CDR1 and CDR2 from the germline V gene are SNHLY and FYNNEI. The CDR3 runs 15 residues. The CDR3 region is CASSIRQGSGTEAFF. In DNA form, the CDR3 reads TGTGCCAGCAGTATTCGACAGGGAAGTGGGACTGAAGCTTTCTTT. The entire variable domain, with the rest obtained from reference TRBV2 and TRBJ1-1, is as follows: EPEVTQTPSHQVTQMGQEVILRCVPISNHLYFYWYRQILGQKVEFLVSFYNNEISEKSEIFDDQFSVERPDGSNFTLKIRSTKLEDSAMYFCASSIRQGSGTEAFFGQGTRLTVV.

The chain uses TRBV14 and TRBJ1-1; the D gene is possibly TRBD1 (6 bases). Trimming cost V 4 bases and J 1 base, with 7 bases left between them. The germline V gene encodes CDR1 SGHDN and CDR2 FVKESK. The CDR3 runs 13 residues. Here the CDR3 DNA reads TGTGCCAGCAGCCGACAGGCGAACACTGAAGCTTTCTTT. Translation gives CASSRQANTEAFF.

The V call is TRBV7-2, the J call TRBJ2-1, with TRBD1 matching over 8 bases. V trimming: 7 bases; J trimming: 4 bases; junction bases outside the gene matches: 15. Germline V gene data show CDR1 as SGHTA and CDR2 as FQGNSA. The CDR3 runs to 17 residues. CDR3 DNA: TGTGCCAGCACCGCTTGGGTGGACAGGGTTGGGTACAATGAGCAGTTCTTC. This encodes CASTAWVDRVGYNEQFF.

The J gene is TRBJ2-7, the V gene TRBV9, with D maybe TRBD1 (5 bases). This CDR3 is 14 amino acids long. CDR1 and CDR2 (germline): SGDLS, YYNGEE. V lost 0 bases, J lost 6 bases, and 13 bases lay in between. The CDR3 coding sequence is TGTGCCAGCAGCGTAGGGGCAGGGTCTTCCGAGCAGTACTTC. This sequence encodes CASSVGAGSSEQYF.

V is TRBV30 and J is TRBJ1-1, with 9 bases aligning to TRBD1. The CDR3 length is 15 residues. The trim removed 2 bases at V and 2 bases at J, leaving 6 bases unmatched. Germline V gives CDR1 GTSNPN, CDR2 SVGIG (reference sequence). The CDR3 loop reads CAWSIRTGANTEAFF. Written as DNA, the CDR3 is TGTGCCTGGAGTATCCGGACAGGGGCTAACACTGAAGCTTTCTTT.

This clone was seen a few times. The CDR3 protein is CASSRDPTGGYNEQFF. DNA for the CDR3: TGCGCCAGCAGCCGGGACCCTACGGGGGGCTACAATGAGCAGTTCTTC. V and J are TRBV5-1 and TRBJ2-1; 7 positions agree with TRBD2. Germline CDR1 and CDR2: SGHRS and YFSETQ. Trimming removed 4 bases from V and 3 bases from J; junction bases left unmatched: 10. This CDR3 contains 16 residues.

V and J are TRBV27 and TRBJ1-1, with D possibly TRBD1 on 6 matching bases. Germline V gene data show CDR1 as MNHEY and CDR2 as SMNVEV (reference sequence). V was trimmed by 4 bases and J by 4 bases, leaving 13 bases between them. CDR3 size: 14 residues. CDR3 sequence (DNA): TGTGCCAGCAGTTGGTCAGGGGCTGGCACTGAAGCTTTCTTT. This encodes CASSWSGAGTEAFF.

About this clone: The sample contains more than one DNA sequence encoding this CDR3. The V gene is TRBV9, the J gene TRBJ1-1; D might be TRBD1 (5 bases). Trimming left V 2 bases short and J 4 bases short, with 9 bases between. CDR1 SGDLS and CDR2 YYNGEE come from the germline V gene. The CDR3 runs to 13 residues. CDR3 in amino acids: CASSVGGSTEAFF. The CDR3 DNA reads TGTGCCAGCAGCGTGGGGGGTAGCACTGAAGCTTTCTTT.

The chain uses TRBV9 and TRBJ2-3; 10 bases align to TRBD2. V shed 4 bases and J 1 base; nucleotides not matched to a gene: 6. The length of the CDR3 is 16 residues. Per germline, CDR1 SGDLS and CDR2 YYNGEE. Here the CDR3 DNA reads TGTGCCAGCAGCCCACCTAGCGGGGGTCGCACAGATACGCAGTATTTT. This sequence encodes CASSPPSGGRTDTQYF.